Below are 26 T cell receptor beta chains sequenced from a single sample in a study of human versus mouse CDR3 diversity and MHC coevolution. TCRdb's table, derived via immunoSEQ multiplex PCR, lists solely in-frame clones and lacks some. The repertoire holds about 77,000 clones, with about nine tenths as singletons. Sequenced material: naive CD4+ T cells from blood. Subset described: CD45RO-negative CD62L-positive naive CD4 T cells. These receptors originate from a person aged 30-69 years in good health.

The V and J genes are TRBV5-1 and TRBJ2-1; D may be TRBD2 (6 bases). V was clipped by 4 bases and J by 5 bases, with 16 bases between them. Germline CDR1 reads SGHRS; CDR2 reads YFSETQ. The CDR3 is made up of 15 amino acids. As DNA, the CDR3 is TGCGCCAGCAGCCCCGCGGGACGTGGTCACAATGAGCAGTTCTTC. This gives the protein CASSPAGRGHNEQFF.

The chain couples TRBV5-1 to TRBJ1-2; 8 bases fit TRBD1. The V gene end was trimmed by 3 bases and the J gene end by 8 bases; junction bases not matched to a gene: 9. In germline, CDR1 is SGHRS, CDR2 YFSETQ. The CDR3 contains 14 residues. Written as DNA, the CDR3 is TGCGCCAGCAGCTCGCCGCTAACAGGGGGAGGCTACACCTTC. Residues: CASSSPLTGGGYTF. The variable domain in full, completed from reference TRBV5-1 and TRBJ1-2, reads KAGVTQTPRYLIKTRGQQVTLSCSPISGHRSVSWYQQTPGQGLQFLFEYFSETQRNKGNFPGRFSGRQFSNSRSEMNVSTLELGDSALYLCASSSPLTGGGYTFGSGTRLTVV.

The V and J genes are TRBV2 and TRBJ2-5; TRBD2 matches at 13 bases. The V and J ends lost 6 bases and 2 bases, in that order; junction bases with no gene match: 9. The CDR3 loop spans 17 amino acids. Germline V gene sequence: CDR1 SNHLY, CDR2 FYNNEI. Here the CDR3 DNA reads TGTGCCAGCAGCCAAGGACTAGCGGGGGCGTTTCAAGAGACCCAGTACTTC. This codes for CASSQGLAGAFQETQYF.

V and J are TRBV25-1 and TRBJ1-1; TRBD1 agrees at 9 bases. The CDR3 length is 15 residues. Per germline, CDR1 MGHDK and CDR2 SYGVNS. The V and J ends lost 4 bases and 4 bases, in that order; junction bases with no gene match: 7. The CDR3 DNA follows: TGTGCCAGCAGTGTCCTGGGACAGGGCCCCACTGAAGCTTTCTTT. This sequence encodes CASSVLGQGPTEAFF.

V usage is TRBV5-1 and J usage is TRBJ2-1; TRBD2 aligns across 13 bases. Trimming took 2 bases from V and 7 from J; bases not matched to a gene: 6. The CDR3 length is 16 residues. Germline CDR1 is SGHRS and CDR2 is YFSETQ. CDR3 region: CASSLWTSGSENEQFF. In DNA form, the CDR3 reads TGCGCCAGCAGCTTATGGACTAGCGGGAGTGAGAATGAGCAGTTCTTC.

The chain has TRBV5-4 and TRBJ1-6, with 9 bases lining up with TRBD1. With 4 bases clipped from V and 6 bases from J, the junction kept 2 bases outside the gene matches. Germline V gives CDR1 SGHNT, CDR2 YYREEE (reference sequence). The length of the CDR3 is 14 residues. The chain's CDR3 is CASSQGQGNSPLHF. For the CDR3, the DNA is TGTGCCAGCAGCCAGGGACAGGGTAATTCACCCCTCCACTTT.

The chain uses TRBV6-5 and TRBJ2-7; D may be TRBD1 (6 bases). Germline CDR1 reads MNHEY; CDR2 reads SVGAGI. CDR3 size: 14 residues. Trimming left V 2 bases short and J 5 bases short, with 13 bases between. Here the CDR3 DNA reads TGTGCCAGCAGTTACCGGGACACCCGAGACGAGCAGTACTTC. Encoded protein: CASSYRDTRDEQYF.

This chain joins TRBV10-3 and TRBJ2-1; possibly TRBD2 for D (5 bases). CDR3 size: 15 residues. With 6 bases removed from V and 0 bases from J, the gap between germline ends came to 12 bases. Germline CDR1 and CDR2: ENHRY and SYGVKD. The CDR3 region has the DNA TGTGCCATCAGACCCGGGATGAGCTCCTACAATGAGCAGTTCTTC. Translation: CAIRPGMSSYNEQFF.

This sequence joins TRBV6-5 and TRBJ1-1; D is undetermined. The CDR3 covers 14 residues. V was pared by 1 base and J by 4 bases, with 10 bases between. Per the germline V gene, CDR1 is MNHEY and CDR2 is SVGAGI. Written as DNA, the CDR3 is TGTGCCAGCAGTTACTTACCGGGATTCACTGAAGCTTTCTTT. Its translation: CASSYLPGFTEAFF.

The chain links TRBV12-5 to TRBJ2-7; 9 bases agree with TRBD1. With V trimmed by 2 bases and J by 4 bases, 9 bases remained unmatched. This CDR3 is 16 amino acids long. CDR1 is LGHNT, CDR2 FRNRAP, per germline. The CDR3 sequence: CASGLTGGAVEYEQYF. CDR3 bases: TGTGCTAGTGGTTTGACAGGGGGCGCCGTAGAATACGAGCAGTACTTC.

The chain recombines TRBV30 with TRBJ1-4; D remains ambiguous. The germline gives CDR1 GTSNPN, CDR2 SVGIG (reference sequence). This CDR3 spans 15 amino acids. Between the trimmed V and J ends, which lost 0 bases and 5 bases, there was a span of 13 bases. The CDR3 spells CAWSVLGRANEKLFF. As DNA, the CDR3 is TGTGCCTGGAGTGTACTAGGGCGAGCGAATGAAAAACTGTTTTTT. The variable domain in full, with the rest retrieved from reference TRBV30 and TRBJ1-4, is SQTIHQWPATLVQPVGSPLSLECTVEGTSNPNLYWYRQAAGRGLQLLFYSVGIGQISSEVPQNLSASRPQDRQFILSSKKLLLSDSGFYLCAWSVLGRANEKLFFGSGTQLSVL.

V is TRBV12-5 and J is TRBJ2-3; TRBD1 matches at 7 bases. Germline V CDR1 and CDR2: LGHNT, FRNRAP. This CDR3 contains 13 residues. V shed 5 bases, J shed 9 bases, and the junction held 8 bases outside the gene matches. The CDR3 nucleotides are TGTGCTAGTGGTGCCTCAGGGGGTGGCACGCAGTATTTT. This codes for CASGASGGGTQYF.

The chain combines TRBV28 with TRBJ2-3; D gene unclear. Trimming took off 2 bases at V and 0 bases at J, with 12 bases between the two ends. Germline V lookup: CDR1 MDHEN, CDR2 SYDVKM. The CDR3 spans 16 residues. The CDR3 bases are TGTGCCAGCAGTTTAATTTCGGTGGAGAGCACAGATACGCAGTATTTT. It is translated as CASSLISVESTDTQYF.

This clone was picked up one time. This sequence joins TRBV9 and TRBJ1-2; D perhaps matches TRBD1 (5 bases). The CDR3 spans 15 residues. Germline V lookup: CDR1 SGDLS, CDR2 YYNGEE. Trimming stripped 2 bases from V and 5 bases from J, with 16 bases between. The CDR3 spells CASSVGGNGGYGYTF. The CDR3 DNA reads TGTGCCAGCAGCGTGGGTGGGAACGGGGGTTATGGCTACACCTTC.

J is TRBJ2-1 and V is TRBV28; a possible D gene is TRBD1 (5 bases). V was pared by 4 bases and J by 2 bases, with 12 bases between. The CDR3 is 15 residues long. Germline-derived CDR1 and CDR2 are MDHEN and SYDVKM. CDR3 DNA sequence: TGTGCCAGCAGTTACCCAGGGTTCACCTACAATGAGCAGTTCTTC. Its translation is CASSYPGFTYNEQFF.

The chain couples TRBV6-5 to TRBJ2-3, with TRBD2 as a possible D gene (6 bases). V lost 4 bases and J lost 1, with 12 bases in between. CDR1 and CDR2 from the germline V gene are MNHEY and SVGAGI. There are 15 residues in the CDR3. The CDR3 DNA reads TGTGCCAGCAGTTCAACCATAGCGGGCACAGATACGCAGTATTTT. This codes for CASSSTIAGTDTQYF.

The chain combines TRBV9 with TRBJ2-1, with a tentative D call TRBD2 (5 bases). Trimming removed 0 bases at V and 6 bases at J, with 7 bases between. The CDR3 extends over 13 amino acids. The germline V gene encodes CDR1 SGDLS and CDR2 YYNGEE. The CDR3 spells CASSVATSNEQFF. For the CDR3, the DNA is TGTGCCAGCAGCGTAGCTACTAGCAATGAGCAGTTCTTC.

V usage is TRBV5-6 and J usage is TRBJ1-2; possible D gene TRBD1, 5 bases. The CDR3 consists of 16 residues. Per the germline V gene, CDR1 is SGHDT and CDR2 is YYEEEE. V shed 4 bases and J shed 3 bases, with 19 bases lying between them. CDR3 sequence (DNA): TGTGCCAGCAGCCCGAGGCGGGGCGTGGGCTACTATGGCTACACCTTC. Translated: CASSPRRGVGYYGYTF.

This clone has just one count. The chain is built from TRBV2 and TRBJ2-7; TRBD1 matches at 7 bases. V lost 5 bases and J lost 5; bases outside the gene matches: 9. The length of the CDR3 is 14 residues. Per the germline V gene, CDR1 is SNHLY and CDR2 is FYNNEI. The CDR3 protein is CASSFRDRRDEQYF. CDR3 DNA: TGTGCCAGCAGTTTCCGGGACAGACGGGACGAGCAGTACTTC.

V and J are TRBV11-2 and TRBJ2-5; D not certain. Germline lookup yields CDR1 SGHAT and CDR2 FQNNGV. The CDR3 is 14 amino acids. V was clipped by 5 bases and J by 5 bases, with 15 bases between them. CDR3 sequence (DNA): TGTGCCAGCAGCCCAAGTCTAGTGGCGGAGACCCAGTACTTC. It encodes CASSPSLVAETQYF.

V usage is TRBV5-1 and J usage is TRBJ1-4; D gene unclear. Trimming cost V 0 bases and J 7 bases, with 13 bases left between them. Germline V gene lookup returns CDR1 SGHRS and CDR2 YFSETQ. CDR3 length equals 15 residues. CDR3: CASSLAGTVAEKLFF. The DNA of the CDR3 is TGCGCCAGCAGCTTGGCCGGTACAGTCGCTGAAAAACTGTTTTTT.

This clone has a single count. The chain links TRBV5-5 to TRBJ2-7; weak D call: TRBD1 (6 bases). In germline, CDR1 is SGHKS, CDR2 YYEKEE (reference sequence). The V end was cut by 0 bases, the J end by 4 bases, with 8 bases between. The CDR3 length is 13 residues. Written as DNA, the CDR3 is TGTGCCAGCAGCTTGGCAGGGGAATACGAGCAGTACTTC. It codes for CASSLAGEYEQYF.

V and J are TRBV11-1 and TRBJ2-1; D is possibly TRBD2 (6 bases). The CDR3 consists of 16 residues. Trimming cost V 1 base and J 1 base, with 11 bases left between them. In germline, CDR1 is SGHAT, CDR2 FQDESV (reference sequence). CDR3 protein: CASSLGREWSYNEQFF. In DNA form, the CDR3 reads TGTGCCAGCAGCTTAGGCCGGGAGTGGTCCTACAATGAGCAGTTCTTC.

This chain joins TRBV28 and TRBJ1-6; 7 bases agree with TRBD1. After removal of 8 bases from V and 7 bases from J, the junction contained 11 bases not matched to a gene. This CDR3 contains 15 residues. Germline V gives CDR1 MDHEN, CDR2 SYDVKM. CDR3 coding DNA: TGTGCCAGCCAAACGAGCGACAGGGTCAATTCACCCCTCCACTTT. It codes for CASQTSDRVNSPLHF.

The rearrangement links TRBV27 to TRBJ2-4, with 9 positions matching TRBD1. Germline V gene lookup returns CDR1 MNHEY and CDR2 SMNVEV (reference sequence). Unmatched junction bases numbered 7, after V lost 5 bases and J lost 8 bases. The CDR3 has 14 residues. The chain's CDR3 is CASSTPGTGYIQYF. The CDR3 DNA sequence: TGTGCCAGCAGTACCCCCGGGACAGGGTACATTCAGTACTTC.

The chain carries TRBV5-1 and TRBJ1-2; possible D gene TRBD1, 6 bases. Per the germline V gene, CDR1 is SGHRS and CDR2 is YFSETQ. This CDR3 is 15 amino acids long. With 3 bases removed from V and 0 bases from J, the gap between germline ends came to 12 bases. This chain's CDR3 is CASSWTDRANYGYTF. The CDR3 nucleotides read TGCGCCAGCAGCTGGACGGACAGAGCTAACTATGGCTACACCTTC.